The next 28 T cell receptor beta chains were all read from a single sample in a study of shared clonotypes between healthy human individuals. Sequenced by immunoSEQ multiplex PCR; TCRdb stores in-frame clones only, minus some. This table holds approximately 2,300,000 clones, just under 95% found once. Input material: naive CD4+ T cells from PBMCs. The subset: CD45RA+ positively selected. The receptors originated from a man aged 18 to 30 in good health. Some clones in this sample may be carry-over from other donors' samples.

The chain joins TRBV25-1 to TRBJ1-2; D unresolved. Germline lookup yields CDR1 MGHDK and CDR2 SYGVNS. The CDR3 runs 12 residues. Trimming cost V 1 base and J 8 bases, with 8 bases left between them. DNA for the CDR3: TGTGCCAGCAGTGAATTTGGGCAAGGCTACACCTTC. It translates to CASSEFGQGYTF.

This chain uses TRBV7-2 with TRBJ2-4; TRBD1 matches 10 bases. The CDR3 sequence is 13 residues long. The V gene's germline CDR1 is SGHTA and CDR2 FQGNSA. V dropped 5 bases and J dropped 10; count of bases not matched to a gene: 5. CDR3 region: CASSMDRGEIQYF. CDR3 nucleotides: TGTGCCAGCAGCATGGACAGGGGGGAAATTCAGTACTTC.

The chain employs TRBV28 and TRBJ1-1; D is unclear. V was pared by 6 bases and J by 0 bases, with 8 bases between. The CDR3 is made up of 13 amino acids. CDR1 MDHEN and CDR2 SYDVKM come from the germline V gene. The CDR3 region is CASRVVMNTEAFF. The CDR3 DNA reads TGTGCCAGCAGGGTGGTTATGAACACTGAAGCTTTCTTT.

A remark on this clone: Other nucleotide sequences in the sample specify the same CDR3. The J gene is TRBJ2-3, the V gene TRBV2; no reliable D call. The V and J ends lost 6 bases and 3 bases respectively, with 1 base between them. Germline V gene data show CDR1 as SNHLY and CDR2 as FYNNEI. The CDR3 contains 10 residues. The CDR3 sequence is CASRTDTQYF. The CDR3 coding sequence is TGTGCCAGCAGGACAGATACGCAGTATTTT.

V and J are TRBV5-5 and TRBJ2-7, with TRBD2 identical over 12 bases. V shed 4 bases and J 6 bases; nucleotides not matched to a gene: 8. The CDR3 is 15 amino acids. In germline, CDR1 is SGHKS, CDR2 YYEKEE (reference sequence). The CDR3 loop reads CASSPRLAGEGEQYF. The DNA for the CDR3 is TGTGCCAGCAGCCCGAGACTAGCGGGAGAAGGCGAGCAGTACTTC.

The chain recombines TRBV29-1 with TRBJ1-1, with 7 bases lining up with TRBD1. CDR3 length: 13 residues. From germline, CDR1 is SQVTM and CDR2 ANQGSEA. Unmatched junction bases numbered 5, after V lost 6 bases and J lost 1 base. The DNA of the CDR3 is TGCAGCGTAACAGGGGCTTCGAACACTGAAGCTTTCTTT. The encoded protein is CSVTGASNTEAFF. Supplemented by reference TRBV29-1 and TRBJ1-1, the full variable domain reads SAVISQKPSRDICQRGTSLTIQCQVDSQVTMMFWYRQQPGQSLTLIATANQGSEATYESGFVIDKFPISRPNLTFSTLTVSNMSPEDSSIYLCSVTGASNTEAFFGQGTRLTVV.

The chain employs TRBV6-5 and TRBJ1-2; 7 bases agree with TRBD1. Trimming took 2 bases from V and 2 from J; bases not matched to a gene: 5. Germline CDR1 MNHEY, CDR2 SVGAGI. This CDR3 spans 15 amino acids. Written as DNA, the CDR3 is TGTGCCAGCAGTTACGAACCGACAGGGAACTATGGCTACACCTTC. This encodes CASSYEPTGNYGYTF.

The chain recombines TRBV19 with TRBJ2-3, with TRBD1 matching 8 bases. The CDR3 runs to 16 residues. V lost 6 bases and J lost 2; bases outside the gene matches: 10. CDR1 and CDR2 from the germline V gene are LNHDA and SQIVND (reference sequence). In DNA, the CDR3 is TGTGCCAGTAGCCCGGACAGGGTACCCAACACAGATACGCAGTATTTT. Its translation: CASSPDRVPNTDTQYF. The full variable domain, rest sourced from reference TRBV19 and TRBJ2-3, is DGGITQSPKYLFRKEGQNVTLSCEQNLNHDAMYWYRQDPGQGLRLIYYSQIVNDFQKGDIAEGYSVSREKKESFPLTVTSAQKNPTAFYLCASSPDRVPNTDTQYFGPGTRLTVL.

Comment on this clone: Different DNA sequences within this sample yield the same CDR3. V usage is TRBV5-1 and J usage is TRBJ2-5, with no clear D. CDR1 and CDR2 (germline): SGHRS, YFSETQ. The CDR3 has 13 amino acids. V lost 0 bases and J 2 bases, leaving 5 bases between the germline ends. CDR3 DNA: TGCGCCAGCAGCTTGGGAGTTCAAGAGACCCAGTACTTC. As protein: CASSLGVQETQYF.

The CDR3 nucleotides are TGTGCCAGCAGCTTAGCCTCCCGGGACGCCTCTGGAAACACCATATATTTT. Its translation: CASSLASRDASGNTIYF. The V gene is TRBV13, the J gene TRBJ1-3, with D perhaps matching TRBD1 (5 bases). Germline lookup yields CDR1 PRHDT and CDR2 FYEKMQ (reference sequence). CDR3 size: 17 residues. Trimming shortened V by 1 base and J by 0 bases, and 13 bases separated the two germline ends. Based on the CDR3 plus reference TRBV13 and TRBJ1-3, the full variable domain is AAGVIQSPRHLIKEKRETATLKCYPIPRHDTVYWYQQGPGQDPQFLISFYEKMQSDKGSIPDRFSAQQFSDYHSELNMSSLELGDSALYFCASSLASRDASGNTIYFGEGSWLTVV.

This chain connects TRBV5-6 to TRBJ2-7, with 7 bases lining up with TRBD1. Germline CDR1 SGHDT, CDR2 YYEEEE. The CDR3 is 15 amino acids. With V trimmed by 5 bases and J by 0 bases, 8 bases remained unmatched. For the CDR3, the DNA is TGTGCCAGCAGTCGTCCGGCAGGGGGCTCCTACGAGCAGTACTTC. Amino acid sequence: CASSRPAGGSYEQYF.

V usage is TRBV5-1 and J usage is TRBJ2-7, with D perhaps matching TRBD2 (7 bases). The V end was cut by 4 bases, the J end by 3 bases, with 26 bases between. CDR1 and CDR2 (germline): SGHRS, YFSETQ. This CDR3 is built from 18 residues. CDR3 sequence (DNA): TGCGCCAGCAGCCGTGGGACAAACCCTGGGGGGGTTCACTACGAGCAGTACTTC. Translation: CASSRGTNPGGVHYEQYF.

The chain combines TRBV7-8 with TRBJ2-7; 7 bases match TRBD1. V trimming: 6 bases; J trimming: 0 bases; junction bases outside the gene matches: 8. CDR1 SGHVS and CDR2 FQNEAQ come from the germline V gene. This CDR3 spans 15 amino acids. The CDR3 DNA follows: TGTGCCAGCAGGACAGGGACCTCCAGCTCCTACGAGCAGTACTTC. As protein: CASRTGTSSSYEQYF. Supplemented by reference TRBV7-8 and TRBJ2-7, the full variable domain reads GAGVSQSPRYKVAKRGQDVALRCDPISGHVSLFWYQQALGQGPEFLTYFQNEAQLDKSGLPSDRFFAERPEGSVSTLKIQRTQQEDSAVYLCASRTGTSSSYEQYFGPGTRLTVT.

As to this clone: The sample contains more than one DNA sequence encoding this CDR3. The genes are TRBV28 and TRBJ2-7; D is possibly TRBD2 (5 bases). Germline loops: CDR1 MDHEN, CDR2 SYDVKM. This CDR3 has 11 residues. Trimming shortened V by 8 bases and J by 2 bases, and 7 bases separated the two germline ends. For the CDR3, the DNA is TGTGCCAGCTCGAGGGCCTACGAGCAGTACTTC. This gives the protein CASSRAYEQYF.

The J gene is TRBJ1-5, the V gene TRBV6-6; D may be TRBD1 (6 bases). The germline CDR1 and CDR2 sequences are MNHNY and SVGAGI (reference sequence). V lost 4 bases, J lost 6 bases, and 16 bases lay in between. The CDR3 is made up of 15 amino acids. The CDR3 nucleotides read TGTGCCAGCAGTTCGCAGGGGAGGGGGATTCAGCCCCAGCATTTT. It codes for CASSSQGRGIQPQHF.

This clone was detected once. Other DNA sequences in this specimen translate into the identical CDR3. This chain connects TRBV5-1 to TRBJ2-7; 8 nucleotides match TRBD2. The CDR3 consists of 15 residues. V shed 4 bases, J shed 2 bases, and the junction held 8 bases outside the gene matches. Germline loops: CDR1 SGHRS, CDR2 YFSETQ. The CDR3 spells CASSTTSGRTYEQYF. In DNA form, the CDR3 reads TGCGCCAGCAGCACCACTAGCGGACGGACCTACGAGCAGTACTTC.

This clone came up once. This rearrangement joins TRBV7-8 to TRBJ1-5; 7 nucleotides line up with TRBD1. After removal of 3 bases from V and 6 bases from J, the junction contained 5 bases not matched to a gene. This CDR3 contains 14 residues. Germline V gene lookup returns CDR1 SGHVS and CDR2 FQNEAQ. CDR3 in amino acids: CASSLRGGGQPQHF. The CDR3, as DNA: TGTGCCAGCAGCTTGCGAGGGGGCGGTCAGCCCCAGCATTTT.

The rearrangement joins TRBV19 to TRBJ2-1, with D tentatively TRBD1 (6 bases). The length of the CDR3 is 17 residues. Per the germline V gene, CDR1 is LNHDA and CDR2 is SQIVND (reference sequence). Trimming shortened V by 1 base and J by 0 bases, and 13 bases separated the two germline ends. The chain's CDR3 is CASSIVQGSSSYNEQFF. DNA of the CDR3: TGTGCCAGTAGTATAGTGCAGGGGTCTAGCTCCTACAATGAGCAGTTCTTC. The full variable domain, in which reference TRBV19 and TRBJ2-1 provide the parts outside the CDR3, is DGGITQSPKYLFRKEGQNVTLSCEQNLNHDAMYWYRQDPGQGLRLIYYSQIVNDFQKGDIAEGYSVSREKKESFPLTVTSAQKNPTAFYLCASSIVQGSSSYNEQFFGPGTRLTVL.

The chain is built from TRBV6-6 and TRBJ2-7; 7 bases map to TRBD1. Germline CDR1 reads MNHNY; CDR2 reads SVGAGI (reference sequence). Unmatched junction bases numbered 10, after V lost 6 bases and J lost 5 bases. CDR3 size: 14 residues. The CDR3 coding sequence is TGTGCCAGCAGCCCGACAGGGTCTATCAACGAGCAGTACTTC. Protein product: CASSPTGSINEQYF.

The V call is TRBV10-3, the J call TRBJ1-1; D is ambiguous. Trimming left V 4 bases short and J 0 bases short, with 15 bases between. This CDR3 has 16 amino acids. Germline V CDR1 and CDR2: ENHRY, SYGVKD. CDR3: CAISVFLAEMNTEAFF. In nucleotides, the CDR3 is TGTGCCATCAGTGTGTTTTTAGCAGAGATGAACACTGAAGCTTTCTTT.

The chain recombines TRBV7-9 with TRBJ2-2; TRBD1 is a possible D gene (5 bases). Trimming cost V 4 bases and J 0 bases, with 9 bases left between them. The CDR3 extends over 15 amino acids. Germline assignment: CDR1 SEHNR and CDR2 FQNEAQ (reference sequence). CDR3 loop: CASSSTGPNTGELFF. The CDR3 DNA sequence: TGTGCCAGCAGCTCCACAGGTCCGAACACCGGGGAGCTGTTTTTT. The whole variable domain, filled in from reference TRBV7-9 and TRBJ2-2, reads DTGVSQNPRHKITKRGQNVTFRCDPISEHNRLYWYRQTLGQGPEFLTYFQNEAQLEKSRLLSDRFSAERPKGSFSTLEIQRTEQGDSAMYLCASSSTGPNTGELFFGEGSRLTVL.

The genes are TRBV5-1 and TRBJ2-6, with 8 bases identical to TRBD1. The CDR3 is made up of 15 amino acids. Trimming cost V 4 bases and J 12 bases; bases outside gene matches: 12. Germline V CDR1 and CDR2: SGHRS, YFSETQ. This CDR3 reads CASSTFYDRGGVLTF. The CDR3 DNA reads as TGCGCCAGCAGCACCTTCTACGACAGGGGCGGCGTCCTGACTTTC.

This rearrangement joins TRBV7-9 to TRBJ2-5; 16 bases map to TRBD2. Germline V gene sequence: CDR1 SEHNR, CDR2 FQNEAQ (reference sequence). J was trimmed by 4 bases and V by 3 bases; bases with no gene match: 5. The CDR3 covers 17 residues. CDR3 coding DNA: TGTGCCAGCAGCTTGGGACTAGCGGGAGGGCCCCGAGAGACCCAGTACTTC. Protein product: CASSLGLAGGPRETQYF.

The chain recombines TRBV5-8 with TRBJ1-5; D not resolved. Trimming stripped 2 bases from V and 7 bases from J, with 10 bases between. This CDR3 has 13 residues. CDR1 SGHTS and CDR2 YDEGEE come from the germline V gene. The CDR3 reads CASSLGNGQPQHF. As DNA, the CDR3 is TGTGCCAGCAGCTTAGGTAACGGACAGCCCCAGCATTTT.

The rearrangement uses TRBV28 and TRBJ2-2, with TRBD2 identical over 7 bases. The CDR3 consists of 13 residues. V was clipped by 8 bases and J by 1 base; unmatched bases: 1. The germline V gene has CDR1 MDHEN and CDR2 SYDVKM. In DNA form, the CDR3 reads TGTGCCAGCGGGGGGGAGAACACCGGGGAGCTGTTTTTT. Translated: CASGGENTGELFF.

The chain is built from TRBV7-7 and TRBJ1-3, with no clear D. Germline V gives CDR1 SSHAT, CDR2 FNYEAQ (reference sequence). V dropped 4 bases and J dropped 0 bases, with 7 bases sitting between them. This CDR3 has 14 residues. DNA for the CDR3: TGTGCCAGCAGCTCCGGAGTCTCTGGAAACACCATATATTTT. This encodes CASSSGVSGNTIYF.

J is TRBJ1-2 and V is TRBV28, with 9 bases matching TRBD1. Germline V gene sequence: CDR1 MDHEN, CDR2 SYDVKM. J was trimmed by 4 bases and V by 4 bases; bases with no gene match: 7. This CDR3 spans 15 amino acids. CDR3 DNA sequence: TGTGCCAGCAGTTCTACAGGGGGCGAGGGCTATGGCTACACCTTC. Translating gives CASSSTGGEGYGYTF.

The genes are TRBV7-6 and TRBJ2-2; D ambiguous. Trimming cost V 4 bases and J 2 bases, with 11 bases left between them. The CDR3 is 15 amino acids. From germline, CDR1 is SGHVS and CDR2 FNYEAQ. CDR3 region: CASSSSGTNTGELFF. DNA for the CDR3: TGTGCCAGCAGCTCGTCCGGAACCAACACCGGGGAGCTGTTTTTT.